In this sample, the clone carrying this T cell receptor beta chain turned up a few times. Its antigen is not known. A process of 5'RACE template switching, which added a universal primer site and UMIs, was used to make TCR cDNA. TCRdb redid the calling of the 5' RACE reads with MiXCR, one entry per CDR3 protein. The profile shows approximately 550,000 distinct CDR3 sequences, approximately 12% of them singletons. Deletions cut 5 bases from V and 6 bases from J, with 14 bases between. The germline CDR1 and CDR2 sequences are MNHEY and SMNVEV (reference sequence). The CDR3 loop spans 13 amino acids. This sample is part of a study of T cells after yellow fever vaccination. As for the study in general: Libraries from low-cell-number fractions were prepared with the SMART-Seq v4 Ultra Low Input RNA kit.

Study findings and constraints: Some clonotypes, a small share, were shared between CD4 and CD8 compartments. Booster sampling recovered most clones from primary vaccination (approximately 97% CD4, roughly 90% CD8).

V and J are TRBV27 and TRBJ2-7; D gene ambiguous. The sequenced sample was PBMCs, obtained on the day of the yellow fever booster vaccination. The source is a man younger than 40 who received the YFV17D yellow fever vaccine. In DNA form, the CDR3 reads TGTGCCAGCAGTCACCAAAGGGTAGGCGAGCAGTACTTC. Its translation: CASSHQRVGEQYF.